The following is a T cell receptor beta chain sequence with its context. This entry is derived from a study of T cell responses to AZD1222 COVID-19 vaccine. CDR1 is SGHVS, CDR2 FNYEAQ, per germline. This CDR3 is 16 amino acids long. V shed 3 bases and J 1 base; nucleotides not matched to a gene: 8. TCRdb's table, derived via immunoSEQ multiplex PCR, lists solely in-frame clones and lacks some. The top ten clones hold about 6% of a sample with approximately 150,000 clones, about 92% of them seen once. This specimen consisted of peripheral blood, obtained 28 days after the second AZD1222 dose. The TCR comes from an adult who received the AZD1222 COVID-19 vaccine. The gene calls are TRBV7-6 and TRBJ1-1, with TRBD1 matching 7 bases. CDR3 sequence: CASSFGVDRWNTEAFF. The CDR3, as DNA: TGTGCCAGCAGCTTTGGGGTGGACAGGTGGAACACTGAAGCTTTCTTT.